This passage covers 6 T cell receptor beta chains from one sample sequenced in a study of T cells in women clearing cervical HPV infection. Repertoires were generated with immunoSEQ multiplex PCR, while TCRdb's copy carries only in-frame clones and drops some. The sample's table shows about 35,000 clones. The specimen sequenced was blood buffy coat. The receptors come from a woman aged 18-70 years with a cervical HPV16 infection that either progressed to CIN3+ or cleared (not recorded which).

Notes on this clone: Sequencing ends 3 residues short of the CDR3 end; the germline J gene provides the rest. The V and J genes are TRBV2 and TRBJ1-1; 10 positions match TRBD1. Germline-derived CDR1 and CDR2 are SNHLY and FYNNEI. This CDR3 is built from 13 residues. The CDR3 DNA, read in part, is TGTGCCAGCAGTTACCAGACAGGGGGCGAG. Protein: CASSYQTGGE. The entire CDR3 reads CASSYQTGGEAFF. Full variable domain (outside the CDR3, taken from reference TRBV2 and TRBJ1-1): EPEVTQTPSHQVTQMGQEVILRCVPISNHLYFYWYRQILGQKVEFLVSFYNNEISEKSEIFDDQFSVERPDGSNFTLKIRSTKLEDSAMYFCASSYQTGGEAFFGQGTRLTVV.

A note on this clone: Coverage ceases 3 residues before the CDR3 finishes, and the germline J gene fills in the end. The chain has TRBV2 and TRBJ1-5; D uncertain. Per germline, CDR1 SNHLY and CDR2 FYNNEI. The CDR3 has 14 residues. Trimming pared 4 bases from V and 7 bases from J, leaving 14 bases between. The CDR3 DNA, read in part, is TGTGCCAGCAGTGTCCGGGGTGGCGGGCAGCCC. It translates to CASSVRGGGQP. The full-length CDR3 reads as CASSVRGGGQPQHF.

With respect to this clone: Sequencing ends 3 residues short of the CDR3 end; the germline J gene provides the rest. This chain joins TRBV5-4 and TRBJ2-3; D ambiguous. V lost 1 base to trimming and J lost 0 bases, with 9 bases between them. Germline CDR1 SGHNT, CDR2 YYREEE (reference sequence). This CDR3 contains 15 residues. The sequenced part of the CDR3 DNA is TGTGCCAGCAGCTTGCTAGGAACTAGCACAGATACG. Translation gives CASSLLGTSTDT. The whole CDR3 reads CASSLLGTSTDTQYF.

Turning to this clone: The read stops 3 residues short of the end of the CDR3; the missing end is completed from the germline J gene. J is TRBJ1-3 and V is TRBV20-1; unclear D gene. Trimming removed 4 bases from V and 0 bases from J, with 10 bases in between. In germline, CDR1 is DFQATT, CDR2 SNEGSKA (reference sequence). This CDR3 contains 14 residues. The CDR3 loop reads CSAIRQVSGNTIYF. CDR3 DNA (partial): TGCAGTGCTATAAGACAAGTCTCTGGAAACACC.

The CDR3 region is CASSPGQGNYGYTF. CDR3 bases read: TGTGCCAGCAGCCCGGGACAGGGAAACTATGGC. This chain connects TRBV7-6 to TRBJ1-2; 9 positions match TRBD1. The CDR3 extends 3 residues past the end of the read, so its final part is completed from the germline J gene. The length of the CDR3 is 14 residues. V dropped 5 bases and J dropped 2; count of bases not matched to a gene: 3. The germline V gene encodes CDR1 SGHVS and CDR2 FNYEAQ. The whole variable domain, filled in from reference TRBV7-6 and TRBJ1-2, reads GAGVSQSPRYKVTKRGQDVALRCDPISGHVSLYWYRQALGQGPEFLTYFNYEAQQDKSGLPNDRFSAERPEGSISTLTIQRTEQRDSAMYRCASSPGQGNYGYTFGSGTRLTVV.

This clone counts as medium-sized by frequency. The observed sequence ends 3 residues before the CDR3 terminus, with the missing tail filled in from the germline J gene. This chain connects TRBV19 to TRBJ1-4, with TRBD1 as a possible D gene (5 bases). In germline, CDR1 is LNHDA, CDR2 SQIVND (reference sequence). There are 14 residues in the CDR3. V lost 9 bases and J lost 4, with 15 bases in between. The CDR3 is CASSYRGINEKLFF. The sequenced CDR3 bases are TGTGCCAGCTCTTATCGGGGGATTAATGAAAAA.